This T cell receptor beta chain was documented in a study of CD8 T cells in Susac syndrome. Points from the study as a whole: It was acknowledged in the study that its TCR sequencing and HLA analysis involved a relatively small number of individuals.

CDR1 SGHVS and CDR2 FQNEAQ come from the germline V gene. The V gene lost 8 bases and the J gene lost 4 bases, with 20 bases spanning the gap. The CDR3 totals 15 residues. This clonotype appeared a single time. Its antigen is still unknown. The patients serving as multiple sclerosis controls were treatment-naive. They had stable or active relapsing-remitting disease and fulfilled revised McDonald criteria. TEMRA cells were FACS-enriched, unlike CD8+ and CD4+ T cells, which were negatively isolated. Random hexamers served to reverse transcribe about 0.45 to 1 ug RNA. TCR beta CDR3 was amplified by immunoSEQ multiplex PCR. This amplification extended across 54 Vbeta and 13 Jbeta segments. A single record per CDR3 protein comes from TCRdb applying MiXCR to the immunoSEQ multiplex PCR reads. The data hold approximately 53,000 distinct CDR3 sequences, with 93% observed a single time.

Specimen: CD8+ T cells from PBMCs. This clonotype was sampled from a human donor with multiple sclerosis. This chain joins TRBV7-8 and TRBJ1-1; D is unresolved. This CDR3 is CASFGPGLVGTEAFF. CDR3 DNA sequence: TGTGCCAGCTTCGGACCAGGTTTGGTGGGCACTGAAGCTTTCTTT.